What follows describes a single TCR beta chain. This entry belongs to a study of blood T cell repertoires in COVID-19. Whole-study context: Sources were T cells, B-cell-depleted T cells, or PBMCs; the material itself was cDNA or gDNA.

Sequencing used immunoSEQ multiplex PCR; TCRdb keeps in-frame clones, though not all of them. The sample gives almost 300,000 clones, around 86% of which show up once; 1.3% is in the top ten. Trimming pared 6 bases from V and 5 bases from J, leaving 11 bases between. The germline V gene encodes CDR1 MNHEY and CDR2 SVGAGI. CDR3 length: 13 residues. The sequence derives from a man in his 70s with acute or convalescent COVID-19. The rearrangement joins TRBV6-5 to TRBJ1-3; D may be TRBD1 (5 bases). The source material was peripheral blood. The CDR3 nucleotides read TGTGCCAGCAGGGGGGGGGATAGAAACACCATATATTTT. Translated, it gives CASRGGDRNTIYF.